Following are 18 T cell receptor beta chains from one sample sequenced in a study of blood T cell repertoires in COVID-19. Libraries were prepared by immunoSEQ multiplex PCR; TCRdb keeps only in-frame clonotypes and omits some of them. There are approximately 250,000 clones in the sample; around 80% occur only once, and 15% lies in the top ten. The sample was PBMCs or T cells enriched from blood (not recorded which). These receptors were obtained from a man aged 35-49 years who had recovered from COVID-19.

The chain joins TRBV18 to TRBJ1-3; D remains ambiguous. Per germline, CDR1 KGHSH and CDR2 LQKENI. Trimming left V 3 bases short and J 0 bases short, with 9 bases between. The CDR3 length is 15 residues. DNA for the CDR3: TGTGCCAGCTCACCGTCCGGTACCTCTGGAAACACCATATATTTT. It codes for CASSPSGTSGNTIYF.

The chain joins TRBV27 to TRBJ2-7; D is possibly TRBD2 (6 bases). CDR3 size: 13 residues. Trimming left V 4 bases short and J 7 bases short, with 14 bases between. Germline loops: CDR1 MNHEY, CDR2 SMNVEV (reference sequence). Written as DNA, the CDR3 is TGTGCCAGCAGTTACGGACGCCGGGGGGAGCAGTACTTC. Residues: CASSYGRRGEQYF.

CDR3 region: CASSARANYGYTF. As DNA, the CDR3 is TGTGCCAGCAGTGCGCGGGCTAACTATGGCTACACCTTC. This sequence joins TRBV19 and TRBJ1-2; D remains ambiguous. Germline CDR1 LNHDA, CDR2 SQIVND (reference sequence). The V end lost 9 bases, the J end lost 0 bases, and 11 bases lay between the germline ends. The CDR3 has 13 amino acids.

The chain combines TRBV27 with TRBJ1-6; TRBD1 might be the D (5 bases). The CDR3 runs 13 residues. CDR1 and CDR2 from the germline V gene are MNHEY and SMNVEV (reference sequence). With 8 bases removed from V and 14 bases from J, the gap between germline ends came to 19 bases. The CDR3: CASGRAGLFALHF. The CDR3 DNA reads TGTGCCAGCGGCCGTGCGGGACTGTTCGCCCTCCACTTT.

The chain employs TRBV9 and TRBJ1-5; 7 bases are shared with TRBD1. The V gene's germline CDR1 is SGDLS and CDR2 YYNGEE. This CDR3 is 13 amino acids long. V shed 3 bases and J 5 bases; nucleotides not matched to a gene: 2. In DNA form, the CDR3 reads TGTGCCAGCAGCGGGGACAGCTATCAGCCCCAGCATTTT. It encodes CASSGDSYQPQHF.

V is TRBV5-5 and J is TRBJ1-5; 8 bases fit TRBD1. The ends lost 3 bases at V and 5 bases at J; junction bases unmatched: 4. The germline CDR1 and CDR2 sequences are SGHKS and YYEKEE (reference sequence). The CDR3 is 14 residues long. The CDR3, as DNA: TGTGCCAGCAGCTCCACAGGGGGTGATCAGCCCCAGCATTTT. The encoded protein is CASSSTGGDQPQHF.

The chain has TRBV19 and TRBJ2-2, with TRBD1 matching over 8 bases. The germline V gene encodes CDR1 LNHDA and CDR2 SQIVND (reference sequence). The CDR3 has 13 residues. Trimming cost V 11 bases and J 7 bases; bases outside gene matches: 9. The CDR3 sequence: CAGKTGEGGELFF. The DNA for the CDR3 is TGTGCCGGCAAGACAGGGGAAGGCGGGGAGCTGTTTTTT.

The chain joins TRBV5-1 to TRBJ1-2; D gene uncertain. With 4 bases removed from V and 4 bases from J, the gap between germline ends came to 14 bases. The germline gives CDR1 SGHRS, CDR2 YFSETQ. CDR3 length equals 14 residues. For the CDR3, the DNA is TGCGCCAGCAGCCCCTTTGTAGCGACCTATGGCTACACCTTC. Translation gives CASSPFVATYGYTF.

The chain employs TRBV6-2 or TRBV6-3 and TRBJ1-2; D may be TRBD1 (6 bases). Trimming pared 2 bases from V and 3 bases from J, leaving 10 bases between. The CDR3 has 14 residues. Germline V gene sequence: CDR1 MNHEY, CDR2 SVGEGT. CDR3 sequence: CASSYRGQHYGYTF. DNA of the CDR3: TGTGCCAGCAGTTACCGCGGACAGCACTATGGCTACACCTTC.

The rearrangement joins TRBV7-2 to TRBJ2-5; D is ambiguous. CDR1 and CDR2 (germline): SGHTA, FQGNSA. V lost 3 bases and J lost 4, with 6 bases in between. This CDR3 has 12 amino acids. The DNA for the CDR3 is TGTGCCAGCAGCTTTCGACTAGAGACCCAGTACTTC. It codes for CASSFRLETQYF.

This clone occurred once. The rearrangement links TRBV3-1 (or the pseudogene TRBV3-2) to TRBJ2-6; TRBD1 is a possible D gene (5 bases). The CDR3 has 18 residues. Trimming took 0 bases from V and 3 from J, leaving 15 bases between them. Looked up from germline, CDR1 is LGHDT and CDR2 is YNNKEL (reference sequence). The CDR3 is CASSQEGRGAYGANVLTF. The CDR3, as DNA: TGTGCCAGCAGCCAAGAGGGAAGGGGCGCGTATGGGGCCAACGTCCTGACTTTC.

The gene calls are TRBV3-1 (or the pseudogene TRBV3-2) and TRBJ1-6; a possible D gene is TRBD1 (5 bases). Looked up from germline, CDR1 is LGHDT and CDR2 is YNNKEL (reference sequence). CDR3 length: 16 residues. V was shortened by 0 bases and J by 9 bases, with 15 bases between the two germline ends. This chain's CDR3 is CASSQDSPGKGSPLHF. The DNA for the CDR3 is TGTGCCAGCAGCCAAGATTCACCAGGGAAAGGTTCACCCCTCCACTTT.

This clone was counted only a few times. This rearrangement joins TRBV4-1 to TRBJ2-7; 7 bases are shared with TRBD2. The CDR3 has 15 residues. Per germline, CDR1 MGHRA and CDR2 YSYEKL. V lost 4 bases to trimming and J lost 4 bases; unmatched junction nucleotides: 10. This CDR3 is CASSPPGGSKYEQYF. The CDR3 DNA sequence: TGCGCCAGCAGCCCGCCCGGCGGGAGCAAATACGAGCAGTACTTC.

The chain carries TRBV6-6 and TRBJ1-5; 7 bases match TRBD1. V lost 6 bases and J lost 2; bases outside the gene matches: 10. Germline CDR1 is MNHNY and CDR2 is SVGAGI (reference sequence). The CDR3 contains 16 residues. For the CDR3, the DNA is TGTGCCAGCAGCGAAAGGCAGGGGGGAGGCAATCAGCCCCAGCATTTT. Translating it yields CASSERQGGGNQPQHF.

This rearrangement joins TRBV5-1 to TRBJ2-7, with 8 nucleotides matching TRBD2. The CDR3 covers 14 residues. Germline CDR1 and CDR2: SGHRS and YFSETQ. Trimming took 4 bases from V and 4 from J; bases not matched to a gene: 7. The DNA of the CDR3 is TGCGCCAGCAGCAGACCAAGCGGGAGTTACGAGCAGTACTTC. This gives the protein CASSRPSGSYEQYF.

This clone was seen a few times. The chain recombines TRBV2 with TRBJ2-5, with TRBD2 matching over 8 bases. Per germline, CDR1 SNHLY and CDR2 FYNNEI. V dropped 4 bases and J dropped 5; count of bases not matched to a gene: 9. The CDR3 sequence is 15 residues long. The CDR3 spells CASSVTGGPWETQYF. The CDR3 DNA is TGTGCCAGCAGTGTTACGGGGGGGCCGTGGGAGACCCAGTACTTC.

This sequence joins TRBV14 and TRBJ2-3, with a weak D call TRBD1 (5 bases). Germline values: CDR1 SGHDN, CDR2 FVKESK. Trimming cost V 1 base and J 1 base, with 9 bases left between them. The CDR3 loop spans 15 amino acids. The CDR3 bases are TGTGCCAGCAGCCAAGGGGGCAGGGGCACAGATACGCAGTATTTT. This sequence encodes CASSQGGRGTDTQYF. The entire variable domain, with the rest obtained from reference TRBV14 and TRBJ2-3, is as follows: EAGVTQFPSHSVIEKGQTVTLRCDPISGHDNLYWYRRVMGKEIKFLLHFVKESKQDESGMPNNRFLAERTGGTYSTLKVQPAELEDSGVYFCASSQGGRGTDTQYFGPGTRLTVL.

The chain uses TRBV28 and TRBJ2-3; 9 bases map to TRBD2. V lost 6 bases to trimming and J lost 4 bases; unmatched junction nucleotides: 11. The CDR3 contains 16 residues. Germline values: CDR1 MDHEN, CDR2 SYDVKM. The CDR3 is CASSPGLAYSSDTQYF. The CDR3 region has the DNA TGTGCCAGCAGCCCTGGACTAGCGTATTCTTCAGATACGCAGTATTTT.